This is a list of T cell receptor beta chains from one sample in a study of blood T cells in healthy people across ages. Each CDR3 protein gets one entry after TCRdb re-called the 5' RACE reads with MiXCR. The table has roughly 500,000 distinct CDR3 sequences, about 25% seen once; the top ten hold about 18%. Material: blood. These receptors all stem from a woman in her seventies in good health. CDR3s include the opening cysteine and the closing phenylalanine or tryptophan. The D gene is left open where the match is weak. Some rows mark clone size as missing; the rest say once, few, many or name a class of expanded clone.

CDR3 protein: CASSLGSSGPETQYF
CDR3 DNA: TGTGCCAGCAGCCTTGGCTCTAGCGGGCCAGAGACCCAGTACTTC
clone size: many
V gene: TRBV11-2
J gene: TRBJ2-5
D gene: TRBD2

CDR3 protein: CAIKSRGSYTEAFF
CDR3 DNA: TGTGCCATTAAATCCAGGGGAAGTTACACTGAAGCTTTCTTT
clone size: many
V gene: TRBV10-3
J gene: TRBJ1-1
D gene: NA

CDR3 protein: CSALYEGTDTQYF
CDR3 DNA: TGCAGTGCTCTGTACGAAGGCACAGATACGCAGTATTTT
clone size: NA
V gene: TRBV20-1
J gene: TRBJ2-3
D gene: NA

CDR3 protein: CSARVRGNTDTQHF
CDR3 DNA: TGCAGTGCTAGAGTGCGGGGGAACACAGATACGCAGCATTTT
clone size: NA
V gene: TRBV20-1
J gene: TRBJ1-5
D gene: NA

CDR3 protein: CSAVDYEAFF
CDR3 DNA: TGCAGTGCTGTGGACTATGAAGCTTTCTTT
clone size: NA
V gene: TRBV20-1
J gene: TRBJ1-1
D gene: NA

CDR3 protein: CASSVEIQGPRDEQFF
CDR3 DNA: TGTGCCAGCAGCGTAGAGATACAGGGTCCTCGGGATGAGCAGTTCTTC
clone size: few
V gene: TRBV9
J gene: TRBJ2-1
D gene: NA

CDR3 protein: CASSYSGTGYSPLHF
CDR3 DNA: TGTGCCAGCAGCTACTCCGGGACAGGGTATTCACCCCTCCACTTT
clone size: once
V gene: TRBV7-2
J gene: TRBJ1-6
D gene: TRBD1

CDR3 protein: CSARAGGGETQYF
CDR3 DNA: TGCAGTGCTAGAGCGGGGGGAGGGGAGACCCAGTACTTC
clone size: NA
V gene: TRBV20-1
J gene: TRBJ2-5
D gene: TRBD2

CDR3 protein: CSVEDSTWDEQYF
CDR3 DNA: TGCAGCGTTGAAGATTCAACATGGGACGAGCAGTACTTC
clone size: many
V gene: TRBV29-1
J gene: TRBJ2-7
D gene: NA

CDR3 protein: CSARAEGRPDEKLFF
CDR3 DNA: TGCAGTGCTAGAGCCGAAGGACGGCCTGATGAAAAACTGTTTTTT
clone size: NA
V gene: TRBV20-1
J gene: TRBJ1-4
D gene: NA

CDR3 protein: CASSLEIYSSYEQYF
CDR3 DNA: TGTGCCAGCAGCTTAGAGATTTACAGCTCCTACGAGCAGTACTTC
clone size: few
V gene: TRBV7-9
J gene: TRBJ2-7
D gene: NA

CDR3 protein: CASSQDPATGIEAFF
CDR3 DNA: TGCGCCAGCAGCCAAGATCCGGCTACTGGAATCGAAGCTTTCTTT
clone size: few
V gene: TRBV4-3
J gene: TRBJ1-1
D gene: NA

CDR3 protein: CASRFSGGAGETQYF
CDR3 DNA: TGTGCCAGCAGATTTAGCGGGGGGGCGGGCGAGACCCAGTACTTC
clone size: NA
V gene: TRBV7-2
J gene: TRBJ2-5
D gene: TRBD2

CDR3 protein: CASSIGLAGGQYNEQFF
CDR3 DNA: TGCGCCAGCAGCATAGGACTAGCGGGGGGGCAATACAATGAGCAGTTCTTC
clone size: NA
V gene: TRBV5-1
J gene: TRBJ2-1
D gene: TRBD2

CDR3 protein: CASSKDHNSPLHF
CDR3 DNA: TGTGCCAGCAGCAAGGACCATAATTCACCCCTCCACTTT
clone size: few
V gene: TRBV7-2
J gene: TRBJ1-6
D gene: NA

CDR3 protein: CASSFISGGAWETLYF
CDR3 DNA: TGTGCCAGCAGCTTCATTAGCGGGGGGGCGTGGGAGACCCTGTACTTC
clone size: NA
V gene: TRBV7-2
J gene: TRBJ2-5
D gene: TRBD2

CDR3 protein: CASSQGGLPYGYTF
CDR3 DNA: TGTGCCAGCAGTCAAGGGGGCCTCCCCTATGGCTACACCTTC
clone size: NA
V gene: TRBV6-5
J gene: TRBJ1-2
D gene: TRBD1

CDR3 protein: CASSYGTPYEQYF
CDR3 DNA: TGTGCCAGCAGCTACGGGACCCCCTACGAGCAGTACTTC
clone size: NA
V gene: TRBV3-1
J gene: TRBJ2-7
D gene: NA

CDR3 protein: CASSHQSSTDTQYF
CDR3 DNA: TGTGCCAGCAGCCACCAGTCTAGCACAGATACGCAGTATTTT
clone size: NA
V gene: TRBV3-1
J gene: TRBJ2-3
D gene: NA

CDR3 protein: CSAITSGKNNEQFF
CDR3 DNA: TGCAGTGCCATTACTAGCGGGAAGAACAATGAGCAGTTCTTC
clone size: few
V gene: TRBV20-1
J gene: TRBJ2-1
D gene: TRBD2

CDR3 protein: CASSEVSSYEQYF
CDR3 DNA: TGCGCCAGCAGCGAAGTAAGCTCCTACGAGCAGTACTTC
clone size: NA
V gene: TRBV5-1
J gene: TRBJ2-7
D gene: NA

CDR3 protein: CATSDSLASQIYDYTF
CDR3 DNA: TGTGCCACCAGTGATTCCTTGGCCTCCCAAATTTACGACTACACCTTC
clone size: NA
V gene: TRBV24-1
J gene: TRBJ1-2
D gene: NA

CDR3 protein: CASSLGGPLREQFF
CDR3 DNA: TGTGCCAGCAGTTTAGGAGGTCCTCTCAGAGAGCAGTTCTTC
clone size: few
V gene: TRBV28
J gene: TRBJ2-1
D gene: NA

CDR3 protein: CASSLGRMGQHYNEQFF
CDR3 DNA: TGTGCCAGCAGCTTAGGAAGAATGGGACAGCACTACAATGAGCAGTTCTTC
clone size: NA
V gene: TRBV7-8
J gene: TRBJ2-1
D gene: TRBD1

CDR3 protein: CACSELFRTSNEQFF
CDR3 DNA: TGTGCCTGCAGCGAACTCTTCAGGACTAGTAATGAGCAGTTCTTC
clone size: few
V gene: TRBV2
J gene: TRBJ2-1
D gene: TRBD2

CDR3 protein: CASSPGDRGLGYEQYF
CDR3 DNA: TGTGCCAGCAGCCCGGGGGACAGGGGGTTGGGCTACGAGCAGTACTTC
clone size: few
V gene: TRBV12-3/TRBV12-4
J gene: TRBJ2-7
D gene: TRBD1

CDR3 protein: CASSLGLGRENTEAFF
CDR3 DNA: TGTGCCAGCAGCTTAGGGCTCGGGCGGGAGAACACTGAAGCTTTCTTT
clone size: NA
V gene: TRBV7-9
J gene: TRBJ1-1
D gene: NA

CDR3 protein: CASQRGAHTGELFF
CDR3 DNA: TGTGCCTCACAGCGGGGGGCGCACACCGGGGAGCTGTTTTTT
clone size: once
V gene: TRBV30
J gene: TRBJ2-2
D gene: TRBD2

CDR3 protein: CSARRRGPHRYNEQFF
CDR3 DNA: TGCAGTGCTAGAAGGCGGGGGCCCCACCGTTACAATGAGCAGTTCTTC
clone size: NA
V gene: TRBV20-1
J gene: TRBJ2-1
D gene: NA

CDR3 protein: CASGAVNAQETQYF
CDR3 DNA: TGCGCCAGCGGGGCTGTTAACGCTCAAGAGACCCAGTACTTC
clone size: few
V gene: TRBV5-1
J gene: TRBJ2-5
D gene: NA

CDR3 protein: CSAALRRGRGETQYF
CDR3 DNA: TGCAGTGCCGCCCTCAGAAGGGGCAGAGGGGAGACCCAGTACTTC
clone size: few
V gene: TRBV20-1
J gene: TRBJ2-5
D gene: NA

CDR3 protein: CASSEEGGDRGRSEQYF
CDR3 DNA: TGTGCCAGCAGTGAAGAGGGGGGGGACAGGGGGCGTTCCGAGCAGTACTTC
clone size: few
V gene: TRBV25-1
J gene: TRBJ2-7
D gene: TRBD1

CDR3 protein: CSAREGSQANYGYTF
CDR3 DNA: TGCAGTGCTAGAGAGGGATCCCAAGCTAACTATGGCTACACCTTC
clone size: NA
V gene: TRBV20-1
J gene: TRBJ1-2
D gene: NA

CDR3 protein: CASSEPQVRTPQHF
CDR3 DNA: TGTGCCAGCAGTGAGCCACAGGTTCGGACGCCCCAGCATTTT
clone size: NA
V gene: TRBV6-1
J gene: TRBJ1-5
D gene: NA

CDR3 protein: CAWNGGGVHEQYF
CDR3 DNA: TGTGCCTGGAATGGCGGGGGGGTCCACGAGCAGTACTTC
clone size: NA
V gene: TRBV30
J gene: TRBJ2-7
D gene: TRBD2

CDR3 protein: CASRRVVSGVNEQFF
CDR3 DNA: TGCGCCAGCCGTCGAGTGGTTTCGGGGGTCAATGAGCAGTTCTTC
clone size: NA
V gene: TRBV5-1
J gene: TRBJ2-1
D gene: NA

CDR3 protein: CASRSQGILAKNIQYF
CDR3 DNA: TGCGCCAGCAGGTCACAGGGCATTTTAGCCAAAAACATTCAGTACTTC
clone size: NA
V gene: TRBV6-6
J gene: TRBJ2-4
D gene: NA

CDR3 protein: CASSSGRDRFSSPLHF
CDR3 DNA: TGTGCCAGCAGCAGCGGCCGGGACAGGTTCAGTTCACCCCTCCACTTT
clone size: few
V gene: TRBV7-2
J gene: TRBJ1-6
D gene: TRBD1

CDR3 protein: CASKGRMGYGYTF
CDR3 DNA: TGTGCCAGCAAAGGGCGCATGGGCTATGGCTACACCTTC
clone size: NA
V gene: TRBV7-8
J gene: TRBJ1-2
D gene: NA

CDR3 protein: CASSADGSDIEQYF
CDR3 DNA: TGCGCCAGCAGCGCAGATGGGTCAGACATAGAGCAGTACTTC
clone size: NA
V gene: TRBV5-1
J gene: TRBJ2-5
D gene: NA

CDR3 protein: CASSLAGQEDTQYF
CDR3 DNA: TGTGCCAGCAGCCTAGCGGGACAAGAAGATACGCAGTATTTT
clone size: NA
V gene: TRBV7-9
J gene: TRBJ2-3
D gene: TRBD2

CDR3 protein: CASSPQGTAKNYGYTF
CDR3 DNA: TGCGCCAGCAGCCCCCAGGGGACGGCGAAGAACTATGGCTACACCTTC
clone size: NA
V gene: TRBV4-3
J gene: TRBJ1-2
D gene: NA

CDR3 protein: CAGSSRGTDTQYF
CDR3 DNA: TGTGCCGGATCTAGTCGGGGCACCGATACGCAGTATTTT
clone size: few
V gene: TRBV30
J gene: TRBJ2-3
D gene: NA

CDR3 protein: CASSLAQGYSVNTEAFF
CDR3 DNA: TGTGCCAGCAGCTTAGCGCAGGGGTACTCGGTGAACACTGAAGCTTTCTTT
clone size: NA
V gene: TRBV7-2
J gene: TRBJ1-1
D gene: NA